This TCR beta chain originates from a study of T-cell reconstitution after alpha-beta-depleted transplantation in children. Study outcomes and limitations: Some patients' high day-60 TCRbeta diversity was attributed to recipient cells surviving conditioning. About two months after transplant, alpha-beta T cells reportedly came from several hundred expanded graft clones. Newly produced T cells mostly provided counts and TCRbeta diversity after one year, as hyperexpanded clones declined.

Worth noting for this clonotype: Its antigen is unknown.

The authors prepared the TCRbeta library with unique molecular identifiers. TCRdb reanalysed the PCR reads using MiXCR and keeps one entry per CDR3 protein. The data contain some 550,000 distinct CDR3 sequences, 23% of them singletons. The CDR3 has 16 amino acids. Germline CDR1 reads MDHEN; CDR2 reads SYDVKM. Germline trimming cut 2 bases from V and 8 bases from J; bases unmatched to any gene: 9. The material was PBMCs, mostly from graft donor cells, obtained 360 days after TCRalphabeta/CD19-depleted stem cell transplant. The chain carries TRBV28 and TRBJ2-1; 10 bases agree with TRBD1. This TCR was recovered from a boy under two years old who had a stem cell transplant for acute myeloid leukemia, so the T cells may come from the graft donor. CDR3: CASSLLGTGVADEQFF. CDR3 nucleotide sequence: TGTGCCAGCAGTTTACTCGGGACAGGGGTTGCAGATGAGCAGTTCTTC.